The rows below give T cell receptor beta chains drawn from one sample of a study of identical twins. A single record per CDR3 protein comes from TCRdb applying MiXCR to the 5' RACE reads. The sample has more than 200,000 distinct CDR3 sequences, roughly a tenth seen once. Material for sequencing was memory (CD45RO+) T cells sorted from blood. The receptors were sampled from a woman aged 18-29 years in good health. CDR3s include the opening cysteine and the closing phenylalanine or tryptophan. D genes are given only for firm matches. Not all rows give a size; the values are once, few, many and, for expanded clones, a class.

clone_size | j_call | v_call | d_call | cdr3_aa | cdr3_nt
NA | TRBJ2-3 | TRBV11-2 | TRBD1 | CASSLGRGQIITDTQYF | TGTGCCAGCAGCTTAGGCAGGGGACAGATAATCACAGATACGCAGTATTTT
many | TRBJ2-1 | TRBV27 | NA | CANLTGTPGEQFF | TGTGCCAACCTAACCGGGACTCCGGGTGAGCAGTTCTTC
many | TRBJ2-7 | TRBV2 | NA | CASSLHGGPYEQYF | TGTGCCAGCAGCTTACACGGAGGGCCCTACGAGCAGTACTTC
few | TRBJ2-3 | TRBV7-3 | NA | CASSYSRSRPDTQYF | TGTGCCAGCAGCTATAGCAGGAGTAGGCCAGATACGCAGTATTTT
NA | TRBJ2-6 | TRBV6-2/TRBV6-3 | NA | CASSLPPGGGSGANVLTF | TGTGCCAGCAGTCTACCCCCCGGGGGAGGCTCTGGGGCCAACGTCCTGACTTTC
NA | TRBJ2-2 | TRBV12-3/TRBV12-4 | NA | CASSLASSVGELFF | TGTGCCAGCAGTTTAGCCTCTAGCGTCGGGGAGCTGTTTTTT
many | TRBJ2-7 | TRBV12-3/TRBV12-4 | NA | CASSLRGILSYEQYF | TGTGCCAGCAGTTTAAGAGGGATTCTCTCCTACGAGCAGTACTTC
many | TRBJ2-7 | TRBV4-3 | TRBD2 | CASSQDLAGGTEQYF | TGCGCCAGCAGCCAAGATCTGGCGGGGGGCACTGAGCAGTACTTC
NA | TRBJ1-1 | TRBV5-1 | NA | CASSLEAGTNTEAFF | TGCGCCAGCAGCTTGGAGGCAGGCACGAACACTGAAGCTTTCTTT
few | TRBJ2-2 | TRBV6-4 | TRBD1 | CASSPDRADTGELFF | TGTGCCAGCAGCCCGGACAGGGCGGACACCGGGGAGCTGTTTTTT
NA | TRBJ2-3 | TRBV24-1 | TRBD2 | CAPGTRWGTDTQYF | TGTGCCCCGGGGACTAGATGGGGGACAGATACGCAGTATTTT
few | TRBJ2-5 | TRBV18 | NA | CASSQVARGSLETQYF | TGTGCCAGCTCACAAGTTGCCAGGGGTTCGCTGGAGACCCAGTACTTC
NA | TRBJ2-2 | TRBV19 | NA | CASLGLNTGELFF | TGTGCCAGCCTAGGACTGAACACCGGGGAGCTGTTTTTT
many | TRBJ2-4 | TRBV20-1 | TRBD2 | CSAREERGGDLAKNIQYF | TGCAGTGCTAGAGAGGAGCGGGGGGGCGACCTAGCCAAAAACATTCAGTACTTC
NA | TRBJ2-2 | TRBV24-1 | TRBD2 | CATSAAPGLAAGELFF | TGTGCCACCAGTGCCGCTCCGGGACTAGCGGCCGGGGAGCTGTTTTTT
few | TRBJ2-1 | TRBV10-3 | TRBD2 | CAISHIAGGGHEQFF | TGTGCCATCAGCCATATAGCGGGAGGCGGCCATGAGCAGTTCTTC
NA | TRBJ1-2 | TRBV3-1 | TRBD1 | CASSQERTGIVYGYTF | TGTGCCAGCAGCCAAGAACGGACAGGGATTGTCTATGGCTACACCTTC
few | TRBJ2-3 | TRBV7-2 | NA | CASSNRRGTDTQYF | TGTGCCAGCAGCAACCGGCGGGGCACAGATACGCAGTATTTT
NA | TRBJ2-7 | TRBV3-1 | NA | CASSQTRVEQYF | TGTGCCAGCAGCCAAACTAGGGTCGAGCAGTACTTC
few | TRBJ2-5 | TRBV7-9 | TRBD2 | CASSFPGTTQETQYF | TGTGCCAGCAGCTTTCCCGGGACTACCCAAGAGACCCAGTACTTC
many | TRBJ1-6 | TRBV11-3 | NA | CASSRAYDRNSPLHF | TGTGCCAGCAGCCGTGCGTACGACAGAAATTCACCCCTCCACTTT
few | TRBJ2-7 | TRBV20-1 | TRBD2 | CSAPTGTNSYEQYF | TGCAGTGCCCCAACCGGGACTAACTCCTACGAGCAGTACTTC
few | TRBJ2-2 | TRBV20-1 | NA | CSARDKTAGELFF | TGCAGTGCTAGAGATAAGACAGCCGGGGAGCTGTTTTTT
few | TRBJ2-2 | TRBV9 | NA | CASSVGPTGELFF | TGTGCCAGCAGCGTAGGACCCACCGGGGAGCTGTTTTTT
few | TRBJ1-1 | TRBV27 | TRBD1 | CASSSQQGAGFF | TGTGCCAGCAGTTCCCAACAGGGGGCGGGTTTCTTT
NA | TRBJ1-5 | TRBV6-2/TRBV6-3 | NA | CASSFRLSNQPQHF | TGTGCCAGCAGTTTTCGCCTGAGCAATCAGCCCCAGCATTTT
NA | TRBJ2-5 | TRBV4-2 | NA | CASSQTGSNQETQYF | TGTGCCAGCAGCCAAACCGGGAGCAACCAAGAGACCCAGTACTTC
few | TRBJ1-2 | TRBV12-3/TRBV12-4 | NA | CASSSAGRIMGYTF | TGTGCCAGCAGTTCGGCCGGACGGATTATGGGCTACACCTTC
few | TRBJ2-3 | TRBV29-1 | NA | CSVDLTTDTQYF | TGCAGCGTTGATCTAACTACAGATACGCAGTATTTT
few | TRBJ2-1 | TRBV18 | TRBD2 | CASSGLAAGEQFF | TGTGCCAGCTCCGGACTAGCTGCCGGTGAGCAGTTCTTC
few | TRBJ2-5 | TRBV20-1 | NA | CSARIPGKQETQYF | TGCAGTGCTAGAATCCCCGGGAAACAAGAGACCCAGTACTTC
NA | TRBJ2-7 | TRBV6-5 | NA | CASSVFGEQYF | TGTGCCAGCAGCGTCTTCGGCGAGCAGTACTTC
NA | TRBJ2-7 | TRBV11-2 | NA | CASSLKAVQGYSYEQYF | TGTGCCAGCAGCTTAAAGGCAGTCCAGGGTTACTCCTACGAGCAGTACTTC
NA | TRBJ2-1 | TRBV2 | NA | CASSVTLQGTQFF | TGTGCCAGCAGTGTCACGCTTCAGGGTACGCAGTTCTTC
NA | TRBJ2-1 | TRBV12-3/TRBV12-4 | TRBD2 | CASSYERDHSYNEQFF | TGTGCCAGCAGCTATGAGCGGGACCACTCCTACAATGAGCAGTTCTTC
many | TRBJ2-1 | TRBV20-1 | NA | CSARWSSYNEQFF | TGCAGTGCTAGGTGGAGCTCCTACAATGAGCAGTTCTTC
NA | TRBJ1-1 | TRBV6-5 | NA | CASSYLQPNTEAFF | TGTGCCAGCAGTTATCTACAGCCGAACACTGAAGCTTTCTTT
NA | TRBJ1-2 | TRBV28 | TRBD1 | CASSSGTANYGYTF | TGTGCCAGCAGTTCCGGGACAGCTAACTATGGCTACACCTTC
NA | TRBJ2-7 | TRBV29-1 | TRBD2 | CSVDGSGTHEQYF | TGCAGCGTTGATGGTAGCGGGACTCACGAGCAGTACTTC
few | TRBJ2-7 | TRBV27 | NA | CASSTGSKSYEQYF | TGTGCCAGCAGTACGGGGAGCAAATCCTACGAGCAGTACTTC
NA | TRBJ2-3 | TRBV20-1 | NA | CSARRGGVSTDTQYF | TGCAGTGCTCGGAGAGGCGGGGTTAGCACAGATACGCAGTATTTT
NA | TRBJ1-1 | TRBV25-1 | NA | CASSAKAEAFF | TGTGCCAGCAGTGCGAAAGCTGAAGCTTTCTTT
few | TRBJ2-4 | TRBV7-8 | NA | CASSPRLRGDIQYF | TGTGCCAGCAGCCCTAGACTAAGAGGGGACATTCAGTACTTC
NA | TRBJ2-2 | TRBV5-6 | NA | CASSFSWGLSSGELFF | TGTGCCAGCAGCTTTTCCTGGGGACTTAGCTCCGGGGAGCTGTTTTTT
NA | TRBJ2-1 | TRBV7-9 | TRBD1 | CASSHRDRAYNEQFF | TGTGCCAGCAGCCACCGGGACAGGGCCTACAATGAGCAGTTCTTC
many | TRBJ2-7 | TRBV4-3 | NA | CASSQAVAFSYEQYF | TGCGCCAGCAGCCAAGCCGTCGCCTTCTCCTACGAGCAGTACTTC
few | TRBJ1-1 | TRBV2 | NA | CASSENPLITEAFF | TGTGCCAGCAGTGAAAATCCCCTGATCACTGAAGCTTTCTTT
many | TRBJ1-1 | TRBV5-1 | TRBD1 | CASSSGQGGNTEAFF | TGCGCCAGCAGCTCGGGACAGGGAGGGAACACTGAAGCTTTCTTT
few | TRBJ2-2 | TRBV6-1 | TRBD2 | CASTRTSGANTGELFF | TGTGCCAGCACACGGACTAGCGGGGCTAACACCGGGGAGCTGTTTTTT
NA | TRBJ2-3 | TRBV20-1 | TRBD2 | CSATSGVADTQYF | TGCAGTGCTACTAGCGGGGTGGCAGATACGCAGTATTTT
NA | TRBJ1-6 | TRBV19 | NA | CASSIRGRNSPLHF | TGTGCCAGTAGTATCAGAGGACGGAATTCACCCCTCCACTTT
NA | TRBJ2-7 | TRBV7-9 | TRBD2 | CASSLGVPGGEQYF | TGTGCCAGCAGCTTAGGGGTCCCGGGAGGCGAGCAGTACTTC
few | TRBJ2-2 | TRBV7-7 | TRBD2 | CATRLADTGELFF | TGTGCCACCCGACTAGCGGACACCGGGGAGCTGTTTTTT
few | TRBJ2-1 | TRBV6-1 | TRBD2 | CASRPNSGIGEQFF | TGTGCCAGCAGACCAAATAGCGGGATTGGTGAGCAGTTCTTC
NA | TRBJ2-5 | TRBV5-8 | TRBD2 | CASSFSGGASQETQYF | TGTGCCAGCAGCTTTAGCGGGGGGGCTTCCCAAGAGACCCAGTACTTC